Sequencing of this T cell receptor beta chain was carried out in a study of shared clonotypes between healthy human individuals. Study-level results: Shared across a few donors were around 5% of the naive CD4 clonotypes. Only blood was sampled; tissue repertoires likely differ. Relative to their counterparts shared across all four donors, non-shared clonotypes exhibited diminished generation probabilities.

Profiled with immunoSEQ multiplex PCR; TCRdb holds only in-frame clones, not every one. The sample lists roughly 1.5 million clones, approximately 98% occurring once. To note about this clone: Its antigen is unknown.

The donors were adults (healthy and HIV-negative) with no recent acute infections or vaccinations. Germline V gene sequence: CDR1 KGHSH, CDR2 LQKENI. This CDR3 is 16 amino acids long. J was trimmed by 5 bases and V by 4 bases; bases with no gene match: 13. The TCR comes from a man aged 25-45 years in good health. This chain joins TRBV18 and TRBJ1-1, with 7 bases aligning to TRBD1. The material sequenced was naive CD4+ T cells sorted from blood. Subset noted: CD45RA+ positively selected. Here the CDR3 reads CASSLQRGRRGTEAFF. CDR3 nucleotides: TGTGCCAGCTCACTACAGAGGGGGCGCAGAGGGACTGAAGCTTTCTTT.